This T cell receptor beta chain was sequenced for a study of graft-versus-host responses after intestinal transplantation. Background on the study: The study gave all recipients anti-thymocyte globulin induction, then tacrolimus and steroids for roughly 3 years.

Points from the study as a whole: Recipient bone marrow held GvH clones, some seen earlier in ileum or blood.

Sequencing was performed with immunoSEQ multiplex PCR; in TCRdb, only in-frame clones are kept and a portion is missing. The sample comprises about 82,000 clones, 91% of which are singletons, and more than 0.095% rests with the top ten. The CDR3 contains 17 residues. V lost 3 bases, J lost 5 bases, and 16 bases stayed unmatched. Germline assignment: CDR1 SGHRS and CDR2 YFSETQ. On this clone itself: As yet, its antigen is unknown.

The starting material was unstimulated CD4+ T cells sorted from spleen or lymph node cells, obtained before intestinal transplant. This sequence originates from a human donor who received an intestinal transplant. The chain carries TRBV5-1 and TRBJ2-5; 7 nucleotides match TRBD2. CDR3: CASSSPTVAGEWETQYF. The CDR3 DNA is TGCGCCAGCAGCTCCCCAACGGTGGCGGGGGAATGGGAGACCCAGTACTTC.